The TCR beta chain described here comes from a study of cytomegalovirus exposure and HLA in healthy donors. General study points: Accurate prediction of most subjects' HLA-A and HLA-B alleles from TCR beta sequences was reported. A later look showed TCR association rates differing by HLA locus, highest for DRB1 and lowest for HLA-C.

The CDR3 contains 13 residues. Germline CDR1 GTSNPN, CDR2 SVGIG (reference sequence). Trimming stripped 0 bases from V and 4 bases from J, with 9 bases between. The PCR ran on 60 Vbeta and 13 Jbeta primers. Only in-frame clones appear in the TCRdb table, and some are missing; sequencing was by immunoSEQ multiplex PCR. The sample lists around 180,000 clones; about 90% were seen once. About this clone: Its antigen is not identified.

The chain links TRBV30 to TRBJ2-5; the D is unclear. This TCR was sampled from a girl less than two years old in good health and CMV-seronegative. Sample: PBMCs. The CDR3 loop reads CAWSVGNGETQYF. The CDR3 DNA reads as TGTGCCTGGAGTGTCGGTAATGGAGAGACCCAGTACTTC.